Listed below are T cell receptor beta chains from one sample, sequenced in a study of vaccination effects on CD4 cells after COVID-19. These receptors' antigens are unknown. This table comes from immunoSEQ multiplex PCR, and its TCRdb copy is limited to in-frame clones, with some not included. The data contain 20,000 to 25,000 clones, approximately 77% of them singletons. The sequences come from CD4+ T cells from PBMCs cultured with HCoV-NL63 spike peptides, collected before COVID-19 vaccination. Receptors were obtained from a human donor who received a COVID-19 vaccine. The CDR3 runs from the conserved cysteine through the conserved F or W. The D gene is left open where the match is weak. Expanded clones are given a class, and other clones once, few, many or no size at all.

DNA	CDR3	size	V	J	D
TGTGCCAGCAGCCCCCCCCCGGGACACTACAATGAGCAGTTCTTC	CASSPPPGHYNEQFF	-	TRBV9	TRBJ2-1	-
TGCGCCAGCAGCCAAGCCGCGGTAGGAAACACCATATATTTT	CASSQAAVGNTIYF	-	TRBV4-1	TRBJ1-3	-
TGTGCCAGCAGCCCCCGGGGACTAGCGGGAGGTATGGTAAATGAGCAGTTCTTC	CASSPRGLAGGMVNEQFF	-	TRBV7-9	TRBJ2-1	TRBD2
TGTGCCAGCAGCTTAGGGGCGGGAGGGCCCTACGAGCAGTACTTC	CASSLGAGGPYEQYF	-	TRBV7-2	TRBJ2-7	TRBD2
TGTGCCAGCTCGGCAGGGAATTCACCCCTCCACTTT	CASSAGNSPLHF	few	TRBV18	TRBJ1-6	-
TGTGCCAGCAGACCCCTTCTTCGGGATTCCTACGAGCAGTACTTC	CASRPLLRDSYEQYF	-	TRBV2	TRBJ2-7	-
TGCGCCAGCAGCCAGGGGAGCCCGGGGGGCAGCGGGGAGCTGTTTTTT	CASSQGSPGGSGELFF	-	TRBV4-3	TRBJ2-2	-
TGTGCCAGCAGTTACGCCGCAGCTTTCTCCTACAATGAGCAGTTCTTC	CASSYAAAFSYNEQFF	-	TRBV6-5	TRBJ2-1	-
TGTGCCAGTAGTATCCGAGGGAATCAGCCCCAGCATTTT	CASSIRGNQPQHF	-	TRBV19	TRBJ1-5	-
TGTGCCAGCGGGACAGGGGCCACTAATGAAAAACTGTTTTTT	CASGTGATNEKLFF	-	TRBV5-4	TRBJ1-4	TRBD1
TGTGCCAGCAGCTTAGAATCCATTCGGTACACTGAAGCTTTCTTT	CASSLESIRYTEAFF	-	TRBV7-2	TRBJ1-1	-
TGTGCCAGCAGCACCCGGACCGAGAGCACAGATACGCAGTATTTT	CASSTRTESTDTQYF	-	TRBV5-4	TRBJ2-3	-
TGTGCCAGCAGCAACCGACTAGCGGTCACCGGGGAGCTGTTTTTT	CASSNRLAVTGELFF	-	TRBV3-1/TRBV3-2	TRBJ2-2	TRBD2
TGTGCCAGTAGTATGTTGGGGGTCAATCAGCCCCAGCATTTT	CASSMLGVNQPQHF	-	TRBV19	TRBJ1-5	-
TGCGCCAGCAGCCAACCCCTGCGGGGCCGGGGTAGGAGCTACACCTTC	CASSQPLRGRGRSYTF	-	TRBV4-1	TRBJ1-2	-
TGTGCCAGCAGACTCAGGGCCCAGGTGCCCCTCCACTTT	CASRLRAQVPLHF	-	TRBV2	TRBJ1-6	-
TGTGCCAGCACCCCAGGAGGGGGGAAGAGACAGACCCAGTACTTC	CASTPGGGKRQTQYF	-	TRBV7-2	TRBJ2-5	-
TGTGCCAGCAGCCAAGATCGGGTTTTGGGGTACTTC	CASSQDRVLGYF	-	TRBV14	TRBJ2-7	-
TGTGCCAGCAGCACCCCATGGGGCGACAATCAGCCCCAGCATTTT	CASSTPWGDNQPQHF	-	TRBV28	TRBJ1-5	-
TGTGCCAGCAGCTTAGGGCGGACAGACTATGGCTACACCTTC	CASSLGRTDYGYTF	once	TRBV7-2	TRBJ1-2	-
TGCGCCAGCCCGAAGGGTGGACAGCCCCAGCATTTT	CASPKGGQPQHF	-	TRBV5-1	TRBJ1-5	-
TGCGCCAGCAGTGAGTCGCTAGCGGACTCTGGGGCCAACGTCCTGACTTTC	CASSESLADSGANVLTF	once	TRBV10-1	TRBJ2-6	TRBD2
TGCGCCAGCAGCTCGAGGGGGACAGGGGGCAATGAGCAGTTCTTC	CASSSRGTGGNEQFF	-	TRBV5-1	TRBJ2-1	TRBD1
TGTGCCAGCAGCAGGGGGAGGACTGACGATACGCAGTATTTT	CASSRGRTDDTQYF	-	TRBV7-8	TRBJ2-3	-
TGTGCCAGTAGTATCACAGGGGGCGGGACTGAAGCTTTCTTT	CASSITGGGTEAFF	-	TRBV19	TRBJ1-1	TRBD1
TGCGCCAGCAGTCAATTAGCTGGGGAACTGAACACTGAAGCTTTCTTT	CASSQLAGELNTEAFF	-	TRBV23-1	TRBJ1-1	-
TGTGCCAGCAGCGTAGAGGGGGGTTTCGGACTCTCAACAGATACGCAGTATTTT	CASSVEGGFGLSTDTQYF	-	TRBV9	TRBJ2-3	-
TGTGCCAGCTCTGCAGGGAGCAATTTGGAGCAGTACTTC	CASSAGSNLEQYF	-	TRBV18	TRBJ2-7	-
TGTGCCAGTAGTATCTTGGCCGACTCTCGGGGCTACACCTTC	CASSILADSRGYTF	once	TRBV19	TRBJ1-2	-
TGCGCCAGCAGCCAACCTTACAGGGGCCCAAGGGGGGATGGCTACACCTTC	CASSQPYRGPRGDGYTF	once	TRBV4-1	TRBJ1-2	TRBD1
TGTGCCAGCAGCTTAGCCGGAAACTATGGCTACACCTTC	CASSLAGNYGYTF	-	TRBV7-2	TRBJ1-2	-
TGTGCCAGCAGCTACGACGGTGGCAATCAGCCCCAGCATTTT	CASSYDGGNQPQHF	few	TRBV3-1/TRBV3-2	TRBJ1-5	-
TGTGCCAGCAGCTTAGACGGCAGGTCTTGGGATACGCAGTATTTT	CASSLDGRSWDTQYF	-	TRBV7-9	TRBJ2-3	-
TGTGCCAGCAGTTACAGGGCTGATTATGGCTACACCTTC	CASSYRADYGYTF	-	TRBV28	TRBJ1-2	-
TGCGCCAGCAGCTTGGAATTCGGTTCCTCTGGGGCCAACGTCCTGACTTTC	CASSLEFGSSGANVLTF	-	TRBV5-1	TRBJ2-6	-
TGTGCCAGCAGCGTTCCCGGGGGGGCGGGGGATACGCAGTATTTT	CASSVPGGAGDTQYF	-	TRBV9	TRBJ2-3	TRBD2
TGTGCCAGCAGTGAATTATACTATGGCTACACCTTC	CASSELYYGYTF	-	TRBV6-1	TRBJ1-2	-
TGTGCCAGCAGTGAAGGAGGGCCCCCTGGAACCTTC	CASSEGGPPGTF	-	TRBV6-1	TRBJ1-2	-
TGTGCCTGGAGTGCCGCGGACAGGCGCAATCAGCCCCAGCATTTT	CAWSAADRRNQPQHF	-	TRBV30	TRBJ1-5	TRBD1
TGCGCCAGCAGTCGCTCACTCGGGACAGGGGCAAACTACGAGCAGTACTTC	CASSRSLGTGANYEQYF	-	TRBV23-1	TRBJ2-7	TRBD1
TGCGCCAGCAGCCGGGACCCTCGCTATGGCTACACCTTC	CASSRDPRYGYTF	-	TRBV5-1	TRBJ1-2	-
TGTGCCAGCAGTGAGACCAGGGTTGTCGGCACTGAAGCTTTCTTT	CASSETRVVGTEAFF	-	TRBV6-1	TRBJ1-1	-
TGTGCCAGCAGCTTGACCGACAATGAGCAGTTCTTC	CASSLTDNEQFF	-	TRBV5-6	TRBJ2-1	-
TGTGCCAGCAGCTTAGTCCCCACGGGGACCGGGGAGCTGTTTTTT	CASSLVPTGTGELFF	-	TRBV11-2	TRBJ2-2	-
TGTGCCAGCAGGGAGGACAGCTACTATGGCTACACCTTC	CASREDSYYGYTF	few	TRBV4-2	TRBJ1-2	-
TGTGCCAGCTCTCCAACCGGGACTGAAGCTTTCTTT	CASSPTGTEAFF	-	TRBV18	TRBJ1-1	-
TGTGCCAGCAGCCGGGACAGGGTCCACGAGCAGTATTTC	CASSRDRVHEQYF	-	TRBV11-3	TRBJ2-7	TRBD1
TGTGCCAGCAGCTTAGCCTTTGGGACGTCGAACACTGAAGCTTTCTTT	CASSLAFGTSNTEAFF	-	TRBV7-9	TRBJ1-1	-
TGTGCCAGCAGCCCGGGACAGGGGGAGACCCAGTACTTC	CASSPGQGETQYF	-	TRBV3-1/TRBV3-2	TRBJ2-5	TRBD1
TGTGCCAGCAGCCAAGAAGCGTACAGGGGCACAGATACGCAGTATTTT	CASSQEAYRGTDTQYF	-	TRBV3-1/TRBV3-2	TRBJ2-3	-
TGTGCCAGCAGTTTAGTCAGGGGGGAGCAGTACTTC	CASSLVRGEQYF	-	TRBV12-3/TRBV12-4	TRBJ2-7	TRBD1
TGTGCCACCAGTGACCCCTTAAACAGGGGGCGGGAGACCCAGTACTTC	CATSDPLNRGRETQYF	-	TRBV24-1	TRBJ2-5	TRBD1
TGCGCCAGCAGCTTGGAAGGGGGCACTAATTCACCCCTCCACTTT	CASSLEGGTNSPLHF	-	TRBV5-1	TRBJ1-6	TRBD1
TGTGCCAGCAGCCCCTTTCGGGACCCAGATACGCAGTATTTT	CASSPFRDPDTQYF	-	TRBV11-3	TRBJ2-3	-
TGCGCCAGCAGCCAAGCGAATGGCGATACGCAGTATTTT	CASSQANGDTQYF	once	TRBV4-3	TRBJ2-3	-
TGTGCCAGCAGCCAAGGACCCATATCAGGGGACTATGGCTACACCTTC	CASSQGPISGDYGYTF	-	TRBV4-2	TRBJ1-2	-
TGTGCCAGCAGCCAAGGCGCCGGAGATCAGCCCCAGCATTTT	CASSQGAGDQPQHF	-	TRBV3-1/TRBV3-2	TRBJ1-5	-